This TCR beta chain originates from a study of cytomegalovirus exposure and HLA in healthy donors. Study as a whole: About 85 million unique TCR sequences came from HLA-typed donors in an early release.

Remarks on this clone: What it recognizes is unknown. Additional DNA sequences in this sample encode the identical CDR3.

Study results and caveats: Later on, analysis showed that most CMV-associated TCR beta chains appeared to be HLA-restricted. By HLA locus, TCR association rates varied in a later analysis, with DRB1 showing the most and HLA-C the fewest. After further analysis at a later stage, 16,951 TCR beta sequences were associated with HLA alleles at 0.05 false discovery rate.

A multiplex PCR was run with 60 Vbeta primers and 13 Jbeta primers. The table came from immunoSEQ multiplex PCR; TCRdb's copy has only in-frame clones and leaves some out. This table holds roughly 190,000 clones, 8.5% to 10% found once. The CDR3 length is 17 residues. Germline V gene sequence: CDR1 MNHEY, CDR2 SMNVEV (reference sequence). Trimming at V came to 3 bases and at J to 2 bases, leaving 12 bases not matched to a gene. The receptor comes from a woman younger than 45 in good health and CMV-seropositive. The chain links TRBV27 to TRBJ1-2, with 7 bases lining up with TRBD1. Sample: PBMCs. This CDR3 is CASSFLPPTTGNYGYTF. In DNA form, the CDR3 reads TGTGCCAGCAGTTTTTTACCTCCCACGACAGGGAACTATGGCTACACCTTC.